This T cell receptor (beta chain) was identified in a study of PD-L1 blockade in urothelial cancer. TCRdb's table, derived via immunoSEQ multiplex PCR, lists solely in-frame clones and lacks some. The data show approximately 86,000 clones, around four fifths seen once. Described time point: pretreatment peripheral blood. The junction had 4 bases not matched to a gene; V was cut back by 0 bases and J by 1 base. The germline CDR1 and CDR2 sequences are SQVTM and ANQGSEA. The CDR3 sequence is 15 residues long. The sequence came from a middle-aged man with urothelial cancer. The source was PBMCs, collected around atezolizumab (anti-PD-L1) treatment. V usage is TRBV29-1 and J usage is TRBJ2-3; 7 bases match TRBD2. The DNA for the CDR3 is TGCAGCGTTGAAGAAGGCGGGAGTGGCACAGATACGCAGTATTTT. Translated, it gives CSVEEGGSGTDTQYF.